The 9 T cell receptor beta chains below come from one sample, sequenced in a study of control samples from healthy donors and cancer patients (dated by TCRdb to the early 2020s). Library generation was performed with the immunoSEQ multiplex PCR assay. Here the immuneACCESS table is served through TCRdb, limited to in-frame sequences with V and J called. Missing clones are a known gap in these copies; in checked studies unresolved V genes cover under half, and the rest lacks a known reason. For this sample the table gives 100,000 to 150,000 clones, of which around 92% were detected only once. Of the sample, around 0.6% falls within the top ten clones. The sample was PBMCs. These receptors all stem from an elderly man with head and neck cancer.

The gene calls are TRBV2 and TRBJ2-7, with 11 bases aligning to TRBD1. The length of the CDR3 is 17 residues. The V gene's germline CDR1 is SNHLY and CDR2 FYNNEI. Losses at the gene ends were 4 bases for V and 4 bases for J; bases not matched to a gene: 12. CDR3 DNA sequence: TGTGCCAGCAGTGGGCACCAGACCGGGACAGGGGGGTACGAGCAGTACTTC. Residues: CASSGHQTGTGGYEQYF. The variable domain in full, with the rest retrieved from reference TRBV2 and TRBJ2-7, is EPEVTQTPSHQVTQMGQEVILRCVPISNHLYFYWYRQILGQKVEFLVSFYNNEISEKSEIFDDQFSVERPDGSNFTLKIRSTKLEDSAMYFCASSGHQTGTGGYEQYFGPGTRLTVT.

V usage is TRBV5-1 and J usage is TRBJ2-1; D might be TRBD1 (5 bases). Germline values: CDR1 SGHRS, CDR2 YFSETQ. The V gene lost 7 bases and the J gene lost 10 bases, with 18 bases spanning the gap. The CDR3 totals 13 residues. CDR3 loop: CASSVRQGLEQFF. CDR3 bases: TGCGCCAGCTCGGTTAGGCAGGGCTTGGAGCAGTTCTTC.

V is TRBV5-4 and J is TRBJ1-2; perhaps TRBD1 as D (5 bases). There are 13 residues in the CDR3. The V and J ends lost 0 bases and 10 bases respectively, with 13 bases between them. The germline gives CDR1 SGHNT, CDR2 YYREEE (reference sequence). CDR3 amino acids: CASSLVRSGDYTF. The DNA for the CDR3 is TGTGCCAGCAGCTTGGTTCGATCGGGGGACTACACCTTC.

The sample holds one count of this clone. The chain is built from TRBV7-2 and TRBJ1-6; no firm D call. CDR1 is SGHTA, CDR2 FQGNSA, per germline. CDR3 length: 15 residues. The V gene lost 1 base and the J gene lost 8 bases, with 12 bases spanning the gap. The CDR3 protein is CASSLEGYGYSPLHF. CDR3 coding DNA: TGTGCCAGCAGCTTAGAAGGGTACGGTTATTCACCCCTCCACTTT. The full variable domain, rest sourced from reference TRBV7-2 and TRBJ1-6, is GAGVSQSPSNKVTEKGKDVELRCDPISGHTALYWYRQSLGQGLEFLIYFQGNSAPDKSGLPSDRFSAERTGGSVSTLTIQRTQQEDSAVYLCASSLEGYGYSPLHFGNGTRLTVT.

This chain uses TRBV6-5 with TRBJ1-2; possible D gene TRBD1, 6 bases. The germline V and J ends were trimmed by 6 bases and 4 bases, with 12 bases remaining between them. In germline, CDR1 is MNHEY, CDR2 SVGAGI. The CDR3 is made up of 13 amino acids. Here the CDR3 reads CASSEGGAYGYTF. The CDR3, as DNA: TGTGCCAGCAGCGAGGGGGGGGCCTATGGCTACACCTTC.

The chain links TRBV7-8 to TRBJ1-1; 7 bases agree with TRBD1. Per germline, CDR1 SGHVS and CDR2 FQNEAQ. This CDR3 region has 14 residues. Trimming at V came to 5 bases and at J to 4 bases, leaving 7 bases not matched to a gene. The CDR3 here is CASSLGTVITEAFF. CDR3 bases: TGTGCCAGCAGCCTCGGGACAGTAATCACTGAAGCTTTCTTT.

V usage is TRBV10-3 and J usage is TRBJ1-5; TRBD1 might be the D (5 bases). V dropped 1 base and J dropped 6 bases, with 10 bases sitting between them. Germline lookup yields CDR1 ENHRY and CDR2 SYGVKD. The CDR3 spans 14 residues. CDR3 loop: CAISELGAGQPQHF. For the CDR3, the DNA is TGTGCCATCAGTGAGTTAGGGGCGGGTCAGCCCCAGCATTTT.

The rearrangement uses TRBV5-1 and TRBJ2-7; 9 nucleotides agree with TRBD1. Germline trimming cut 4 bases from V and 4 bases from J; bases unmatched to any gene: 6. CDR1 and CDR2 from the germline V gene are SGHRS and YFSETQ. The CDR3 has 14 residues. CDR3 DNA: TGCGCCAGCAGCGTGGACAGGGGTTATTACGAGCAGTACTTC. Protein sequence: CASSVDRGYYEQYF.

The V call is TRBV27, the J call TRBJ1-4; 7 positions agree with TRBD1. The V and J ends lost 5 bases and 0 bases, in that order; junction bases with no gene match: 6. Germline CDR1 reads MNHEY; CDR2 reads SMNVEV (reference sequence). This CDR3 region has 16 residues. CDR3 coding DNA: TGTGCCAGCAGTCCGAGACAGGGTCCAACTAATGAAAAACTGTTTTTT. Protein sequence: CASSPRQGPTNEKLFF.